The entry that follows covers one T cell receptor beta chain sequence. As yet, its antigen is unknown. The method was immunoSEQ multiplex PCR; TCRdb's version includes in-frame clones alone and lacks a portion of them. This sample yields more than 100,000 clones, of which roughly 90% are seen a single time; approximately 8.4% belongs to the top ten. The data derive from a study of T cell responses to AZD1222 COVID-19 vaccine. Study observations and caveats: Nearly half of spike-specific TCRs reportedly target variant regions that are unmutated in the B.1.351 and B.1.1.7 variants. At baseline, just five to seven AZD1222 recipients tested seropositive. The study found vaccine-associated CD4 TCRs spanning spike, dominant at 160-218 and 743-854.

The CDR3 totals 13 residues. Germline values: CDR1 GTSNPN, CDR2 SVGIG (reference sequence). V lost 4 bases and J 9 bases, leaving 13 bases between the germline ends. The chain has TRBV30 and TRBJ1-6; D unclear. The sample in question was peripheral blood, obtained on day 0 of AZD1222 vaccination. The sequence was collected from an adult in good health. CDR3 residues: CAWTQTRSSPLHF. The CDR3 region has the DNA TGTGCCTGGACTCAGACTCGGTCTTCACCCCTCCACTTT.